This is a list of T cell receptor beta chains from one sample in a study of STAT5B mutations in CD4+ large granular lymphocyte leukemia. Assay: immunoSEQ multiplex PCR; the TCRdb copy retains only in-frame clones and omits some. The repertoire holds 30,000 to 40,000 clones, 69% seen once, with 2.5% to 3% in the top ten. The sample taken for sequencing was CD4+ T cells from blood buffy coats. The receptors come from a human donor in good health. Both conserved end residues are part of each CDR3.

v_call	j_call	cdr3_aa
TRBV9	TRBJ1-5	CASSVGQGGNQPQHF
TRBV2	TRBJ2-7	CASSGQGASEQYF
TRBV5-6	TRBJ2-5	CASSLALRGQGWRETQYF
TRBV6-5	TRBJ2-1	CASSYKAGSPYNEQFF
TRBV19	TRBJ2-6	CASTRTVDSGANVLTF
TRBV7-8	TRBJ2-2	CASRWNSNTGELFF
TRBV9	TRBJ2-7	CASSVVPGYEQYF
TRBV7-9	TRBJ2-7	CASSLDRGYEQYF
TRBV7-2	TRBJ1-5	CASSMGPSQPQHF
TRBV18	TRBJ2-7	CASSPSSGGAYEQYF
TRBV19	TRBJ1-6	CASSIQTGIYNSPLHF
TRBV5-1	TRBJ1-2	CASSLDPGMGRYGYTF
TRBV11-2	TRBJ1-6	CASSLDRVSPLHF
TRBV5-1	TRBJ2-1	CASSNEAGHPFSEQFF
TRBV4-1	TRBJ2-2	CASSHRGPGELFF
TRBV6-5	TRBJ1-6	CASSYSMVSYNSPLHF
TRBV7-2	TRBJ1-4	CASSLGRGREKLFF
TRBV5-5	TRBJ2-5	CASSSSGTQETQYF
TRBV2	TRBJ2-2	CASSAPTGNTGELFF
TRBV5-6	TRBJ1-1	CASSLAQGLGEAFF
TRBV10-3	TRBJ2-5	CAIRGAGQETQYF
TRBV9	TRBJ2-2	CASSPPANTGELFF